This T cell receptor beta chain was captured by sequencing in a study of CD8 T cells in Susac syndrome. This clonotype was seen once. In blood CD8+ and CD4+ T cells, TCR beta underwent sequencing. Relapsing-remitting disease, either stable or active, was present in the treatment-naive patients who were the multiple sclerosis controls. The authors negatively isolated CD8+ and CD4+ T cells and FACS-enriched TEMRA cells. A quantity of about 0.5 to 1 ug RNA underwent reverse transcription using random hexamers. immunoSEQ multiplex PCR amplified TCR beta CDR3 across 54 Vbeta, 13 Jbeta. TCRdb reprocessed the immunoSEQ multiplex PCR reads with MiXCR, giving one entry per CDR3 protein. The sample contains about 430,000 distinct CDR3 sequences, approximately 85% of which appear only once. The CDR3 length is 15 residues. Trimming cost V 2 bases and J 2 bases, with 11 bases left between them. Germline V gene lookup returns CDR1 MNHNS and CDR2 SASEGT.

The sequence was collected from a human donor with multiple sclerosis. The sample taken for sequencing was CD8+ T cells from PBMCs. This chain links TRBV6-1 with TRBJ2-3; weak D call: TRBD1 (6 bases). The CDR3 sequence: CASSEWWTVTDTQYF. The CDR3 DNA reads TGTGCCAGCAGTGAATGGTGGACAGTCACAGATACGCAGTATTTT.